One sample yielded the 7 T cell receptor beta chains listed below, sequenced in a study of blood T cell repertoires in COVID-19. The method was immunoSEQ multiplex PCR; TCRdb's version includes in-frame clones alone and lacks a portion of them. The sample contains fewer than 200,000 clones, 89% of which appear only once. The sequencing sample was made of peripheral blood. The source is a man aged 18 to 30 who had recovered from COVID-19.

The chain recombines TRBV19 with TRBJ2-3, with D perhaps matching TRBD2 (5 bases). Per germline, CDR1 LNHDA and CDR2 SQIVND (reference sequence). This CDR3 has 17 residues. The V gene lost 1 base and the J gene lost 2 bases, with 16 bases spanning the gap. DNA of the CDR3: TGTGCCAGTAGTATAGGGAGGTCGCTAGGATCCACAGATACGCAGTATTTT. Its translation: CASSIGRSLGSTDTQYF.

This clone was seen just once. The rearrangement links TRBV30 to TRBJ1-1; D is ambiguous. V lost 1 base to trimming and J lost 0 bases, with 6 bases between them. Per the germline V gene, CDR1 is GTSNPN and CDR2 is SVGIG (reference sequence). The length of the CDR3 is 13 residues. Here the CDR3 reads CAWSGSLNTEAFF. CDR3 nucleotides: TGTGCCTGGAGTGGCAGTCTGAACACTGAAGCTTTCTTT.

The chain is built from TRBV6-5 and TRBJ1-1; possible D gene TRBD1, 5 bases. Germline lookup yields CDR1 MNHEY and CDR2 SVGAGI. This CDR3 spans 13 amino acids. Trimming removed 6 bases at V and 5 bases at J, with 13 bases between. In nucleotides, the CDR3 is TGTGCCAGCAGGCGACAGATAGGGACTGAAGCTTTCTTT. This translates into CASRRQIGTEAFF.

The gene calls are TRBV19 and TRBJ2-5; 8 positions match TRBD1. Trimming cost V 2 bases and J 5 bases; bases outside gene matches: 4. This CDR3 comprises 14 residues. The germline gives CDR1 LNHDA, CDR2 SQIVND (reference sequence). CDR3 region: CASSIQGAGETQYF. The CDR3, as DNA: TGTGCCAGTAGTATACAGGGGGCGGGGGAGACCCAGTACTTC.

The V call is TRBV6-5, the J call TRBJ1-1; no definite D call. The CDR3 is 13 amino acids. V gave up 0 bases and J gave up 8 bases, with 10 bases separating them. The germline V gene has CDR1 MNHEY and CDR2 SVGAGI. The CDR3 loop reads CASSYSRAAEAFF. CDR3 sequence (DNA): TGTGCCAGCAGTTACTCGAGGGCAGCCGAAGCTTTCTTT.

The chain uses TRBV6-6 and TRBJ2-7, with 8 bases aligning to TRBD2. CDR1 is MNHNY, CDR2 SVGAGI, per germline (reference sequence). The CDR3 contains 12 residues. The trim removed 5 bases at V and 6 bases at J, leaving 3 bases unmatched. The CDR3 DNA reads TGTGCCAGCAGTGTCGGGACTAGCGAGCAGTACTTC. Translated: CASSVGTSEQYF.

This chain connects TRBV19 to TRBJ2-7; D ambiguous. The CDR3 has 13 amino acids. The ends were cut back, 6 bases at V and 0 bases at J, with 9 bases in the middle. Germline CDR1 LNHDA, CDR2 SQIVND (reference sequence). The CDR3 protein is CASRAGLSYEQYF. The CDR3 DNA is TGTGCCAGTAGAGCAGGCCTCTCCTACGAGCAGTACTTC.